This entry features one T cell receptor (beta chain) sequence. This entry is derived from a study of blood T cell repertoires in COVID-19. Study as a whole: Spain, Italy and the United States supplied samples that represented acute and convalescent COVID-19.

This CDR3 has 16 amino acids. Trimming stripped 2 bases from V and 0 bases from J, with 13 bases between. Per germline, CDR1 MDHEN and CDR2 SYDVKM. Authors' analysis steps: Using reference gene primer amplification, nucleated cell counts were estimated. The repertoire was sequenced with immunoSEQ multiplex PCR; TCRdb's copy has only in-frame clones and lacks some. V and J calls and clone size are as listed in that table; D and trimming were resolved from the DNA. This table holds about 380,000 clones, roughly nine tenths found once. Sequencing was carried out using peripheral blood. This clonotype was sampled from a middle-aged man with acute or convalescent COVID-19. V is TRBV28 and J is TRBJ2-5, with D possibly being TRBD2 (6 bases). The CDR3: CASSLRRGYNQETQYF. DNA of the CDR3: TGTGCCAGCAGTTTACGGCGGGGCTACAACCAAGAGACCCAGTACTTC.